This TCR beta chain appears in the sequencing data of a study of cytomegalovirus exposure and HLA in healthy donors. PCR used 60 Vbeta primers and 13 Jbeta primers. Sequenced by immunoSEQ multiplex PCR; TCRdb stores in-frame clones only, minus some. In the table there are some 150,000 clones, approximately 82% of which are singletons. CDR3 size: 16 residues. Germline V gene lookup returns CDR1 LNHNV and CDR2 YYDKDF (reference sequence). Trimming took off 2 bases at V and 9 bases at J, with 17 bases between the two ends. The rearrangement uses TRBV15 and TRBJ1-6; D might be TRBD1 (5 bases). The sequenced sample was PBMCs. The clonotype originates from a male donor in good health and CMV-seronegative. The CDR3 protein is CATSRTGQGLGSPLHF. The CDR3, as DNA: TGTGCCACCAGCAGAACCGGCCAGGGTCTGGGTTCACCCCTCCACTTT.